The T cell receptor (beta chain) described here comes from a study of blood T cell repertoires in COVID-19. Across the study: COVID-19 samples from acute and convalescent phases originated in the United States, Italy and Spain. In each case, the material was cDNA or gDNA derived from T cells, B-cell-depleted T cells, or PBMCs.

As originally analysed: Amplification from reference gene primers served as the basis for estimated nucleated cell counts. Sequencing used immunoSEQ multiplex PCR; TCRdb keeps in-frame clones, though not all of them. V and J calls plus clone size are reproduced from that table; the DNA served to infer D and trimming. The sample carries tens of thousands of clones, 88% recorded once. Germline loops: CDR1 SQVTM, CDR2 ANQGSEA. There are 14 residues in the CDR3. V lost 4 bases and J lost 7; bases outside the gene matches: 9. Sequencing was performed on peripheral blood. This TCR was recovered from a middle-aged woman with acute or convalescent COVID-19. The V call is TRBV29-1, the J call TRBJ2-1; 8 positions agree with TRBD1. The CDR3 here is CSVVGQGARNEQFF. In DNA form, the CDR3 reads TGCAGCGTTGTGGGGCAGGGGGCGCGAAATGAGCAGTTCTTC.